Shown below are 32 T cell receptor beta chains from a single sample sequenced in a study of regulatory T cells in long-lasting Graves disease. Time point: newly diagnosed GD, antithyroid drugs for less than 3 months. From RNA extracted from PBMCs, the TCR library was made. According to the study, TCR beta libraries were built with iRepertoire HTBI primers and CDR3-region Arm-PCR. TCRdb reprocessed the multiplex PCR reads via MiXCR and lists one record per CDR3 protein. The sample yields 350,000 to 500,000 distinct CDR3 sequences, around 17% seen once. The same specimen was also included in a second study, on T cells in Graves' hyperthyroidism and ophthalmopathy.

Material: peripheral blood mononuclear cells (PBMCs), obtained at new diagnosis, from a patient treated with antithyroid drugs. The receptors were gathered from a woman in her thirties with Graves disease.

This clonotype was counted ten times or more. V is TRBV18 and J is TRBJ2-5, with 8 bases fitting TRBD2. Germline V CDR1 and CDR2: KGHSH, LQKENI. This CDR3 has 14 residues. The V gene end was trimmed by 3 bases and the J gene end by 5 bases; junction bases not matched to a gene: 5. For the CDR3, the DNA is TGTGCCAGCTCACCGGGCGGGAGGTTGGAGACCCAGTACTTC. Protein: CASSPGGRLETQYF.

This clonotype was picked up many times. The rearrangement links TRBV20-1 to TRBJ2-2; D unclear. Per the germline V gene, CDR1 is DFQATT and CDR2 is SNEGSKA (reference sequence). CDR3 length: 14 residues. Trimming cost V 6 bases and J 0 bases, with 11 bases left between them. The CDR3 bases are TGCAGTGCAAGTAGATGGCCGAACACCGGGGAGCTGTTTTTT. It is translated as CSASRWPNTGELFF.

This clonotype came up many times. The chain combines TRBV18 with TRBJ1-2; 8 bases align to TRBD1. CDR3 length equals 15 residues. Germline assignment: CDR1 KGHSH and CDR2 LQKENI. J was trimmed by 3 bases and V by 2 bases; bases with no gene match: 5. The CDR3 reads CASSPTGQGDYGYTF. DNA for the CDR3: TGTGCCAGCTCACCAACCGGACAGGGTGACTATGGCTACACCTTC.

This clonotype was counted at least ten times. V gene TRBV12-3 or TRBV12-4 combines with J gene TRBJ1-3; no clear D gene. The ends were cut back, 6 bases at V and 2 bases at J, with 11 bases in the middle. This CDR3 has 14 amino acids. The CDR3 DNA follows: TGTGCCAGCAGCCGGTCTACTGCTGGAAACACCATATATTTT. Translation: CASSRSTAGNTIYF.

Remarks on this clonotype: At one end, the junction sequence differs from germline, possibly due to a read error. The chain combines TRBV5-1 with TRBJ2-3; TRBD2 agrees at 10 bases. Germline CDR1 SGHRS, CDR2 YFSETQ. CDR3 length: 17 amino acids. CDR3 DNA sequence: TGCGCCGGCAGCTTGGTATCTAGCGGGAGTAGCACAGATACGCAGTATTTT. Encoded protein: CAGSLVSSGSSTDTQYF.

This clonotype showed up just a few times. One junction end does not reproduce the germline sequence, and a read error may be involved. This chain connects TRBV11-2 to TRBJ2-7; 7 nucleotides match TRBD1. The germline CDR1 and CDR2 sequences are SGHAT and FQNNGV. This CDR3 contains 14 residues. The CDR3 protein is CASSRDRDVNEQYF. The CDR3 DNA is TGCGCCAGCAGCCGAGACAGGGACGTCAACGAGCAGTACTTC.

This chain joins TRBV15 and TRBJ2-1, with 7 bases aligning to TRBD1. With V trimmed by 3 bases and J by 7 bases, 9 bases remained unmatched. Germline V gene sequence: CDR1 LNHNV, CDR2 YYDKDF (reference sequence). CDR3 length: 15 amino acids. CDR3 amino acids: CATSSLLGGANEQFF. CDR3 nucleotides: TGTGCCACCAGCAGCTTATTAGGGGGCGCGAATGAGCAGTTCTTC. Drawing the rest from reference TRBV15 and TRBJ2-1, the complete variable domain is DAMVIQNPRYQVTQFGKPVTLSCSQTLNHNVMYWYQQKSSQAPKLLFHYYDKDFNNEADTPDNFQSRRPNTSFCFLDIRSPGLGDTAMYLCATSSLLGGANEQFFGPGTRLTVL.

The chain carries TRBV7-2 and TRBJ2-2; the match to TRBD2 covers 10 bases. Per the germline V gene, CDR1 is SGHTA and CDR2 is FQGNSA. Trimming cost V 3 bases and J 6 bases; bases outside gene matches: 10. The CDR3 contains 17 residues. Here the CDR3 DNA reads TGTGCCAGCAGCTTCCTAGCGGGAGTGGGGGGGGCCGGGGAGCTGTTTTTT. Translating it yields CASSFLAGVGGAGELFF.

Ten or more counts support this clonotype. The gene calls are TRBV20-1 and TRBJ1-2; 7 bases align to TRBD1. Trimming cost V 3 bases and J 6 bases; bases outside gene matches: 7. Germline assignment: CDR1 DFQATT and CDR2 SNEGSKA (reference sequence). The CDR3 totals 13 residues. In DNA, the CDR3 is TGCAGTGCTAGTAGACAAGGGACAGATGGCTACACCTTC. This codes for CSASRQGTDGYTF.

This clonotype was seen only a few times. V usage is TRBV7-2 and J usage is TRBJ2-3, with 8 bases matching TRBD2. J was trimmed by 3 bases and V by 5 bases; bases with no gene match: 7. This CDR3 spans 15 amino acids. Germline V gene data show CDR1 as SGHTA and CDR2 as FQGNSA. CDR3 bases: TGTGCCAGCAGCGCCGGGACTAGAAGGACAGATACGCAGTATTTT. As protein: CASSAGTRRTDTQYF.

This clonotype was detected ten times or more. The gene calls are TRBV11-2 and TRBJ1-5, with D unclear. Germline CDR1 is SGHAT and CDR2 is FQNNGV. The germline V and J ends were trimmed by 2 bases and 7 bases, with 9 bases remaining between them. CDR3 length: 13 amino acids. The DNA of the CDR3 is TGTGCCAGCAGCTTACGTCCGGGGCAGCCCCAGCATTTT. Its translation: CASSLRPGQPQHF.

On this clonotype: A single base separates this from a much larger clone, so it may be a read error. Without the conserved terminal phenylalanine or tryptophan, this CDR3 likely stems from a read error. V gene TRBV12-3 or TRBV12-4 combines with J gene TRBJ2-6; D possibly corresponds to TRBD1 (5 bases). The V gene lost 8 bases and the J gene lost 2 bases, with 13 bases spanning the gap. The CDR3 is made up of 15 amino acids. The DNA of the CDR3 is TGTGCCAGCGGCAGTAGGGGCGCTGGGGCCAACGTCCTGACTCTC. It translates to CASGSRGAGANVLTL.

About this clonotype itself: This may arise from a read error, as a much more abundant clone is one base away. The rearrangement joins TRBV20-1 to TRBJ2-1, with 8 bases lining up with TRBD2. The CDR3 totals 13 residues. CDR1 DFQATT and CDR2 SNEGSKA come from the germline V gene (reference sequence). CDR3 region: CSSRAVQGLEMFF. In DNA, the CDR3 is TGCAGTTCTAGAGCGGTACAGGGACTAGAGATGTTCTTC.

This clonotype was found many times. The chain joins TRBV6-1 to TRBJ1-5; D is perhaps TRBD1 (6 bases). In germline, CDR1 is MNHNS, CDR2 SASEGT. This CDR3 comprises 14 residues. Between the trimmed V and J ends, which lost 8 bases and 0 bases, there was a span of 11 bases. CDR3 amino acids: CASAAGASNQPQHF. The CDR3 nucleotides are TGTGCCAGCGCCGCGGGGGCTAGCAATCAGCCCCAGCATTTT.

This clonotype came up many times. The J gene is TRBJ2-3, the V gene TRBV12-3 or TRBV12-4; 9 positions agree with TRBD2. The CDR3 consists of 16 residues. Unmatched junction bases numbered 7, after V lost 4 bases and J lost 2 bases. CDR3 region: CASSSEREELTDTQYF. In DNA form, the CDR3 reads TGTGCCAGCAGTTCAGAGCGGGAGGAACTCACAGATACGCAGTATTTT.

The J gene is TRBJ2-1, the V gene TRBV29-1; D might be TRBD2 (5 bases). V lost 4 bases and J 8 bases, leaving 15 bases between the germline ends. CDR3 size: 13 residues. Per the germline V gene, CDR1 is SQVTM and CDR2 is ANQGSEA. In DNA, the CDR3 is TGCAGCGTTGTTGATGGCAGGCGGGATGAGCAGTTCTTC. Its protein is CSVVDGRRDEQFF.

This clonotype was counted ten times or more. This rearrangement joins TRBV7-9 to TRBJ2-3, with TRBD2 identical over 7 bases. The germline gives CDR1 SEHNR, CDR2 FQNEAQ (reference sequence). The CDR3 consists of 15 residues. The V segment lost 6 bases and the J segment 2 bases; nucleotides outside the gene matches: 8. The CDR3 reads CASSPLAENTDTQYF. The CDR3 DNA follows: TGTGCCAGCAGTCCCCTAGCGGAAAACACAGATACGCAGTATTTT.

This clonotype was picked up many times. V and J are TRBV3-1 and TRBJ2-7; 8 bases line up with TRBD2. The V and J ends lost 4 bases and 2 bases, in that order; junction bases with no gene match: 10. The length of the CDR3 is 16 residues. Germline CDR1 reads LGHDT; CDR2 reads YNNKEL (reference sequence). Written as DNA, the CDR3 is TGTGCCAGCAGCCCGGCGAAGGGTAGCGGGGCCTACGAGCAGTACTTC. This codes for CASSPAKGSGAYEQYF.

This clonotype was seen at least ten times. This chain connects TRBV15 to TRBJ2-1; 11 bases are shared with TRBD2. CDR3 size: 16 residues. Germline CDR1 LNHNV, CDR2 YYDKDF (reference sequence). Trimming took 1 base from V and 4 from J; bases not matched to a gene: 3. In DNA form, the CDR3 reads TGTGCCACCAGCAGAGTGGGACTAGCGGCTTACAATGAGCAGTTCTTC. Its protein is CATSRVGLAAYNEQFF.

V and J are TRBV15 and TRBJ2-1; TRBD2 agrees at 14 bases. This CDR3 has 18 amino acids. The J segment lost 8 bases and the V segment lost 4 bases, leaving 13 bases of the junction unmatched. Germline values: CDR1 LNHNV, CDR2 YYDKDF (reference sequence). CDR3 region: CATSTSRTSGGQSDEQFF. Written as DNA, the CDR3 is TGTGCCACCAGCACCTCTCGGACTAGCGGGGGGCAATCGGATGAGCAGTTCTTC.

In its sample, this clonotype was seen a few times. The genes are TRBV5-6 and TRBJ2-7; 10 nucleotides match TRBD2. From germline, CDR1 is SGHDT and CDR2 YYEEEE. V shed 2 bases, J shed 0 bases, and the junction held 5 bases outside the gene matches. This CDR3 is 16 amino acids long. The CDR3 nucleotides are TGTGCCAGCAGCTTTACTGCTAGCGGGAGCTCCTACGAGCAGTACTTC. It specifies CASSFTASGSSYEQYF.

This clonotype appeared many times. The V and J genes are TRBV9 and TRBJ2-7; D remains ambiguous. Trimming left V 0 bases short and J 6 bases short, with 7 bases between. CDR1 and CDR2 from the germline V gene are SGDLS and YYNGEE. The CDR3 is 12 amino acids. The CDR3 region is CASSVGASEQYF. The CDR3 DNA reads TGTGCCAGCAGCGTAGGAGCCTCCGAGCAGTACTTC.

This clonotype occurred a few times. CDR3 amino acids: CATSDPQGGEQFF. The CDR3 bases are TGTGCCACCAGTGACCCCCAGGGAGGGGAGCAGTTCTTC. V gene TRBV24-1 combines with J gene TRBJ2-1, with 7 nucleotides matching TRBD2. In germline, CDR1 is KGHDR, CDR2 SFDVKD. The CDR3 loop spans 13 amino acids. J was trimmed by 10 bases and V by 4 bases; bases with no gene match: 6.

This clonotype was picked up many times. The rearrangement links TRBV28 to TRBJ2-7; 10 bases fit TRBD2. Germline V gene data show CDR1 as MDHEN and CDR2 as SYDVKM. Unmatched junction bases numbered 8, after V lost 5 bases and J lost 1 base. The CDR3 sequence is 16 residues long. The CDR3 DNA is TGTGCCAGCAGTCACGTCGTACTAGCGGGGTCCTACGAGCAGTACTTC. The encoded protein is CASSHVVLAGSYEQYF.

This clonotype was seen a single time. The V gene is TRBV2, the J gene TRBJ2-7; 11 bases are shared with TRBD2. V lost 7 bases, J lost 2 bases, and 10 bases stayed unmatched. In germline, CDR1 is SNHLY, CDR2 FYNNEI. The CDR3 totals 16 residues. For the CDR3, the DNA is TGTGCCAGCACTGGCGGGCGACTAGCGGGGCCCTACGAGCAGTACTTC. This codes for CASTGGRLAGPYEQYF.

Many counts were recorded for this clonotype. CDR3 amino acids: CASSESRQDQETQYF. The CDR3 nucleotides are TGTGCCAGCAGTGAATCAAGACAGGACCAAGAGACCCAGTACTTC. The chain couples TRBV2 to TRBJ2-5, with D perhaps matching TRBD1 (6 bases). The germline gives CDR1 SNHLY, CDR2 FYNNEI. Trimming stripped 2 bases from V and 0 bases from J, with 10 bases between. This CDR3 region has 15 residues.

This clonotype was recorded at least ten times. The CDR3 is CASSWDYNEQFF. The CDR3 bases are TGTGCCAGCAGTTGGGACTACAATGAGCAGTTCTTC. The V call is TRBV27, the J call TRBJ2-1; D is uncertain. Germline loops: CDR1 MNHEY, CDR2 SMNVEV (reference sequence). V was shortened by 4 bases and J by 3 bases, with 4 bases between the two germline ends. The CDR3 covers 12 residues.

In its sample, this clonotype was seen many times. CDR3 region: CASSNDRQSTDTQYF. CDR3 DNA sequence: TGTGCCAGCAGCAACGACAGACAAAGCACAGATACGCAGTATTTT. The chain couples TRBV4-2 to TRBJ2-3, with a possible D match to TRBD1 (5 bases). This CDR3 has 15 amino acids. Germline values: CDR1 LGHNA, CDR2 YNFKEQ. V was clipped by 5 bases and J by 0 bases, with 12 bases between them.

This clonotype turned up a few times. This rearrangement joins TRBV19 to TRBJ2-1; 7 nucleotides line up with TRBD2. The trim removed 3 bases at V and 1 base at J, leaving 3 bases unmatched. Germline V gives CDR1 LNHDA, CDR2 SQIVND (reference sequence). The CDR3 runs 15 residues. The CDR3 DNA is TGTGCCAGTAGTATGGGAGGGTCTTCCTACAATGAGCAGTTCTTC. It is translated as CASSMGGSSYNEQFF.

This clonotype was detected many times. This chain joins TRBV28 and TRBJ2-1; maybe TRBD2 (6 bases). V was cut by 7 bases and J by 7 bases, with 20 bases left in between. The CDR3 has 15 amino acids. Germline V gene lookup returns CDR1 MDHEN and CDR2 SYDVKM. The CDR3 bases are TGTGCCAGCACTGATGACCTAGCGACTACGAATGAGCAGTTCTTC. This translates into CASTDDLATTNEQFF.

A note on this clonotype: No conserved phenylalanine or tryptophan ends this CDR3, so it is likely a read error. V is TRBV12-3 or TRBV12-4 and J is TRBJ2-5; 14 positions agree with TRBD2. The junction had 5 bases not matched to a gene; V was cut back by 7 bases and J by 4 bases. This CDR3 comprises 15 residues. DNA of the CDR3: TGTGCCAGCACAGGGACTAGCGGGAGAGGAGAGACCCAGTACTCC. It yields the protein CASTGTSGRGETQYS.

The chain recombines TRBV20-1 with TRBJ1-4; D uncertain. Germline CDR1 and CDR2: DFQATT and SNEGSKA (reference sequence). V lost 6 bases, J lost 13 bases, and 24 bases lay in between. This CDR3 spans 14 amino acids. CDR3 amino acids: CSANRASGVGGLFF. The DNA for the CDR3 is TGCAGTGCCAATCGGGCCTCCGGAGTTGGAGGACTGTTTTTT.